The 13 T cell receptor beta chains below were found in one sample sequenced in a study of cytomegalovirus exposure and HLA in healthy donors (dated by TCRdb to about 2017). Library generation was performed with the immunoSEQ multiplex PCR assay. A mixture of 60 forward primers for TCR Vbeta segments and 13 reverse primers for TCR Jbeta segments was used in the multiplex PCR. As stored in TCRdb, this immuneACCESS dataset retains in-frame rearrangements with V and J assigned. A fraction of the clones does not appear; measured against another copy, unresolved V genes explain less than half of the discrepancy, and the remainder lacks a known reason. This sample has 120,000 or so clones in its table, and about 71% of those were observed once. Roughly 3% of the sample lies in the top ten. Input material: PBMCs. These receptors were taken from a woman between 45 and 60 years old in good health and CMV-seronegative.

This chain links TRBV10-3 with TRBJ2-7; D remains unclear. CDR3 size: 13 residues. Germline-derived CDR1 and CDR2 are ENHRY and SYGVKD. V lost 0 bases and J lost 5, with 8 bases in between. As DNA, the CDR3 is TGTGCCATCAGTGAGTCCTTTGAGGACGAGCAGTACTTC. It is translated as CAISESFEDEQYF.

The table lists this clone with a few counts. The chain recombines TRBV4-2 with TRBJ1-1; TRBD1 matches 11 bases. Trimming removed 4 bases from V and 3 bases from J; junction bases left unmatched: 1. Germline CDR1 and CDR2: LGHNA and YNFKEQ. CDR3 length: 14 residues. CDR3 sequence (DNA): TGTGCCAGCAGCCTGGACAGGGGGCACACTGAAGCTTTCTTT. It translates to CASSLDRGHTEAFF.

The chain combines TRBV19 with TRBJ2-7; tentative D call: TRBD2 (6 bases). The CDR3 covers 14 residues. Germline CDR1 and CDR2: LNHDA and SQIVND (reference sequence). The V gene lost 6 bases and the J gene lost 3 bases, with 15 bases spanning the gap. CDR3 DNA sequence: TGTGCCAGTAGCTACGGGACGGGAGACTACGAGCAGTACTTC. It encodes CASSYGTGDYEQYF.

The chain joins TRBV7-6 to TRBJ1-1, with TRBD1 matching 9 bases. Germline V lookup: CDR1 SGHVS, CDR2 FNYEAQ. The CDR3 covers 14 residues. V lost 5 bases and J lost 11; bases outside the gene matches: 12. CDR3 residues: CASSPAHGQGRAFF. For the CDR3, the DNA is TGTGCCAGCAGCCCAGCCCATGGACAGGGGCGGGCTTTCTTT.

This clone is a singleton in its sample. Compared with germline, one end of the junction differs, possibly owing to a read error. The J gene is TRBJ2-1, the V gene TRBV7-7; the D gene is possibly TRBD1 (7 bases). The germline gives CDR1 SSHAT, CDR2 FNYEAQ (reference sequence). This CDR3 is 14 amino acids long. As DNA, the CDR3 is TGTGCTAGCAGCGCCGGAGGGGGGACAGATGAGCAGTTCTTC. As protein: CASSAGGGTDEQFF.

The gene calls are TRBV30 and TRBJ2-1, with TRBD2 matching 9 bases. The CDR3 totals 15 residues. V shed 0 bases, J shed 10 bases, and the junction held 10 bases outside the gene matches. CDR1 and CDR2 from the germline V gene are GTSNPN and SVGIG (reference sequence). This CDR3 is CAWSVYRAGGREQFF. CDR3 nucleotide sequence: TGTGCCTGGAGTGTGTATAGGGCGGGAGGGCGCGAGCAGTTCTTC.

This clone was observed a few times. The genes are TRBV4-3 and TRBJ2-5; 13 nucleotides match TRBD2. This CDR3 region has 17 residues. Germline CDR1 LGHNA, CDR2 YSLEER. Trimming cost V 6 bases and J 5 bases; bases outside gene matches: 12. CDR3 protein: CASSLVGTSGVRETQYF. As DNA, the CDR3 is TGCGCCAGCAGTCTAGTAGGGACTAGCGGGGTGAGGGAGACCCAGTACTTC.

In DNA, the CDR3 is TGTGCCAGCAGCTTGGGACTAGGGGTAGGGGAGACCCAGTACTTC. Protein product: CASSLGLGVGETQYF. The chain is built from TRBV7-2 and TRBJ2-5, with 8 nucleotides matching TRBD2. This CDR3 has 15 residues. Trimming at V came to 3 bases and at J to 5 bases, leaving 8 bases not matched to a gene. Germline V lookup: CDR1 SGHTA, CDR2 FQGNSA.

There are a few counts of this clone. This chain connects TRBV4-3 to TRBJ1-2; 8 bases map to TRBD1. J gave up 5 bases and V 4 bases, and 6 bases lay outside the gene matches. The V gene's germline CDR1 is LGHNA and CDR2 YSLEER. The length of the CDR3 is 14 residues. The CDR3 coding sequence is TGCGCCAGCAGCCCCGGACAGGGATTGTATGGCTACACCTTC. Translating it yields CASSPGQGLYGYTF.

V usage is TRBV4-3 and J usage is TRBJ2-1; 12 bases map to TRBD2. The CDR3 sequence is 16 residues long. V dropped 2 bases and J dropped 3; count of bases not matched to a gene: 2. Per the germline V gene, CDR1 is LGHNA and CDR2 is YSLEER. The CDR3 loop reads CASSQLTSGSYNEQFF. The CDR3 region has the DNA TGCGCCAGCAGCCAACTGACTAGCGGGAGCTACAATGAGCAGTTCTTC.

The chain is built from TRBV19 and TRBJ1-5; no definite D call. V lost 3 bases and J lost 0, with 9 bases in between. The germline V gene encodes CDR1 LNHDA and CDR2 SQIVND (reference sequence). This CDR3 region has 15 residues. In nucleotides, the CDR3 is TGTGCCAGTAGTATGAGGGATGTTAGCAATCAGCCCCAGCATTTT. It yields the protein CASSMRDVSNQPQHF.

DNA of the CDR3: TGCAGCGCGCAGGGTCTGGGAGAGACCCAGTACTTC. It translates to CSAQGLGETQYF. V usage is TRBV29-1 and J usage is TRBJ2-5; TRBD1 is a possible D gene (5 bases). CDR3 length: 12 residues. The germline CDR1 and CDR2 sequences are SQVTM and ANQGSEA. Trimming left V 7 bases short and J 4 bases short, with 13 bases between.

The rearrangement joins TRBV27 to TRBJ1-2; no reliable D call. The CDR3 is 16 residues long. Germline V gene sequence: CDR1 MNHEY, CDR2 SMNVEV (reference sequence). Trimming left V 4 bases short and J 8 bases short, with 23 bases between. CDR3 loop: CASSSNPTGKYSGYTF. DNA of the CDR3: TGTGCCAGCAGTTCCAACCCCACCGGGAAATACTCCGGCTACACCTTC.